These 5 T cell receptor beta chains originate from one sample sequenced in a study of cytomegalovirus exposure and HLA in healthy donors. The protocol was immunoSEQ multiplex PCR, while the TCRdb copy is restricted to in-frame clones and leaves out a portion. Among 150,000 to 200,000 clones listed, about 83% were seen once. Input material: PBMCs. These receptors all stem from a woman younger than 45 in good health and CMV-seronegative.

The gene calls are TRBV29-1 and TRBJ2-1; TRBD2 is a possible D gene (5 bases). Germline V gene sequence: CDR1 SQVTM, CDR2 ANQGSEA. This CDR3 is built from 12 residues. V was cut by 4 bases and J by 7 bases, with 11 bases left in between. CDR3 sequence reads: CSVVARWNEQFF. The CDR3 nucleotides are TGCAGCGTTGTAGCGCGGTGGAATGAGCAGTTCTTC.

V gene TRBV11-2 combines with J gene TRBJ2-5, with 13 bases that match TRBD2. Germline values: CDR1 SGHAT, CDR2 FQNNGV. CDR3 length equals 19 residues. Trimming removed 1 base from V and 0 bases from J; junction bases left unmatched: 8. Here the CDR3 reads CASSLVPGLAGSNQETQYF. Here the CDR3 DNA reads TGTGCCAGCAGCTTAGTCCCGGGACTAGCGGGGAGCAACCAAGAGACCCAGTACTTC.

This clone was detected only once. The rearrangement links TRBV6-1 to TRBJ2-2, with 10 bases aligning to TRBD2. The CDR3 is made up of 16 amino acids. The V gene's germline CDR1 is MNHNS and CDR2 SASEGT. After removal of 3 bases from V and 10 bases from J, the junction contained 11 bases not matched to a gene. DNA for the CDR3: TGTGCCAGCAGTGAGCCCCGAGCGGGGGGGCCTCAGGAGCTGTTTTTT. Protein: CASSEPRAGGPQELFF.

The chain joins TRBV13 to TRBJ2-3; 11 bases map to TRBD2. J gave up 3 bases and V 5 bases, and 4 bases lay outside the gene matches. Per the germline V gene, CDR1 is PRHDT and CDR2 is FYEKMQ (reference sequence). The CDR3 contains 15 residues. CDR3 in amino acids: CASSRTSGGTDTQYF. CDR3 DNA sequence: TGTGCCAGCAGCCGCACTAGCGGGGGAACAGATACGCAGTATTTT.

The genes are TRBV5-1 and TRBJ1-1, with D hard to call. The V end was cut by 3 bases, the J end by 1 base, with 10 bases between. This CDR3 contains 14 residues. In germline, CDR1 is SGHRS, CDR2 YFSETQ. CDR3 bases: TGCGCCAGCAGCTCCGGAGTCGGGAACACTGAAGCTTTCTTT. It is translated as CASSSGVGNTEAFF.